The rows below give T cell receptor beta chains drawn from one sample of a study of T-cell reconstitution after alpha-beta-depleted transplantation in children. TCRdb itself ran the PCR reads through MiXCR, one entry per CDR3 protein. The sample has hundreds of thousands of distinct CDR3 sequences, 16% seen once. The sample consisted of PBMCs from the stem cell graft donor, taken from the stem cell graft. The receptor set was obtained from a human donor who donated a stem cell graft to a child with acute myeloid leukemia. CDR3s include the opening cysteine and the closing phenylalanine or tryptophan. D genes are given only for firm matches. Clone size is given for some rows only: seen once, a few or many times, or a class if the clone is expanded.

NA	TRBV25-1	TRBJ1-3	14	NA	TGTGCCAGCAGTGAAGCCGGGTCTGGAAACACCATATATTTT	CASSEAGSGNTIYF
TRBD1	TRBV4-2	TRBJ2-3	16	NA	TGTGCCAGCAGCCCTGGAGAGGGGGCTGGGGGAGATACGCAGTATTTT	CASSPGEGAGGDTQYF
TRBD2	TRBV29-1	TRBJ2-1	15	few	TGCAGCGTACCGCCAGCGGGGGGGAACTACAATGAGCAGTTCTTC	CSVPPAGGNYNEQFF
TRBD2	TRBV20-1	TRBJ2-1	16	many	TGCAGTGCTAGAGATCCGGGACTAGCGGGGGTGGATGAGCAGTTCTTC	CSARDPGLAGVDEQFF
NA	TRBV5-1	TRBJ2-5	15	NA	TGCGCCAGCAGCTTGAACAGGGAGGGGGCAGAGACCCAGTACTTC	CASSLNREGAETQYF
NA	TRBV4-3	TRBJ1-6	20	NA	TGCGCCAGCAGCCAAGATGCCCCTCTTGGAATGACAATTCTAAATTCACCCCTCCACTTT	CASSQDAPLGMTILNSPLHF
NA	TRBV7-2	TRBJ2-3	11	few	TGTGCCAGCAGCTTTCGGGGATTGCAGTATTTT	CASSFRGLQYF
NA	TRBV20-1	TRBJ1-5	17	NA	TGCAGTGCTAGAGATCGAACGGGACCTGGGAGCAATCAGCCCCAGCATTTT	CSARDRTGPGSNQPQHF
NA	TRBV20-1	TRBJ2-5	13	few	TGCAGTGCTAGAGATTCCAACCAAGAGACCCAGTACTTC	CSARDSNQETQYF
NA	TRBV20-1	TRBJ1-3	14	many	TGCAGTGCTTGCTGCGCCTCGACTGGAAACACCATATATTTT	CSACCASTGNTIYF
TRBD1	TRBV29-1	TRBJ1-2	13	NA	TGCAGCGTTAAGCCCGGGACAGACAATGGCTACACCTTC	CSVKPGTDNGYTF
TRBD1	TRBV6-2/TRBV6-3	TRBJ2-7	15	once	TGTGCCAGCAGACCCGGACAGGGTCTCGGTTACGAGCAGTACTTC	CASRPGQGLGYEQYF
NA	TRBV11-1	TRBJ2-1	18	many	TGTGCCAGCAGCCTAGTTAGCTTGCTACAGGCCCCGAACAATGAGCAGTTCTTC	CASSLVSLLQAPNNEQFF
TRBD1	TRBV12-3/TRBV12-4	TRBJ2-1	15	NA	TGTGCCAGCAGTCCCGAGCGACAGGGCTCCAATGAGCAGTTCTTC	CASSPERQGSNEQFF
NA	TRBV20-1	TRBJ2-1	15	many	TGCAGTGCGTCCCTCAGGTCCAGCTCCTACAATGAGCAGTTCTTC	CSASLRSSSYNEQFF
TRBD2	TRBV20-1	TRBJ2-3	19	many	TGCAGTGCTAGAAATTTAGGTACCAGACTAGCGGGACTCACAGATACGCAGTATTTT	CSARNLGTRLAGLTDTQYF
TRBD1	TRBV5-5	TRBJ2-3	14	few	TGTGCCAGCAGCTTCGGGACAGGGAAAGATACGCAGTATTTT	CASSFGTGKDTQYF
TRBD1	TRBV20-1	TRBJ2-2	17	many	TGCAGTGCTAGAAACCTTAGGGGGCGGCCAGACACCGGGGAGCTGTTTTTT	CSARNLRGRPDTGELFF
NA	TRBV27	TRBJ1-3	16	NA	TGTGCCAGCAGTCCCCGAGGGACATACTCTGGAAACACCATATATTTT	CASSPRGTYSGNTIYF
NA	TRBV24-1	TRBJ2-1	13	NA	TGTGCCACCAGTGATCCCCTTGTGTATGAGCAGTTCTTC	CATSDPLVYEQFF
NA	TRBV6-1	TRBJ2-1	13	many	TGTGCCACCACCTCAAGCGCTTACAATGAGCAGTTCTTC	CATTSSAYNEQFF
TRBD1	TRBV4-3	TRBJ1-1	17	few	TGCGCCAGCAGCCAAGCTTATCCGGGACAGGGACGGGCTGAAGCTTTCTTT	CASSQAYPGQGRAEAFF
NA	TRBV6-4	TRBJ1-2	15	NA	TGTGCCAGCAGTGACTCAGGGGTCCCATCCCGTGGCTACACCTTC	CASSDSGVPSRGYTF
NA	TRBV5-1	TRBJ2-3	17	few	TGCGCCAGCAGCCCAAGCCCAGGCAAAGCCCTGGCAGATACGCAGTATTTT	CASSPSPGKALADTQYF
NA	TRBV28	TRBJ1-3	16	few	TGTGCCAGCAGTCAATTGGGGGCCGACTCTGGAAACACCATATATTTT	CASSQLGADSGNTIYF
NA	TRBV20-1	TRBJ1-4	14	many	TGCAGTGCTAGGGACAGTCGGCCTAATGAAAAACTGTTTTTT	CSARDSRPNEKLFF
TRBD1	TRBV10-3	TRBJ2-1	14	few	TGTGCCATCAGGCCAGGGGGCGCGGGCGATGAGCAGTTCTTC	CAIRPGGAGDEQFF
TRBD1	TRBV13	TRBJ2-3	16	few	TGTGCCAGCAGCCCTGGGACAGATCCTAGCACAGATACGCAGTATTTT	CASSPGTDPSTDTQYF
NA	TRBV13	TRBJ2-5	15	many	TGTGCCAGCAGCTTATCGCGTTCGGGATCGGAGACCCAGTACTTC	CASSLSRSGSETQYF
TRBD2	TRBV20-1	TRBJ2-7	17	few	TGCAGTGCTAGAGCTAGCGGGGGACCTACTAGCTCCTACGAGCAGTACTTC	CSARASGGPTSSYEQYF
TRBD2	TRBV5-6	TRBJ2-3	16	NA	TGTGCCAGCAGCTCTTTACTAGCGGGGTACACAGATACGCAGTATTTT	CASSSLLAGYTDTQYF
NA	TRBV6-5	TRBJ1-6	12	many	TGTGCCAGCAGTCGTCAAATACCCTACCTCCACTTT	CASSRQIPYLHF
NA	TRBV20-1	TRBJ1-1	16	many	TGCAGTGCTAGAGATCCGAGACAGGCCTCGAACACTGAAGCTTTCTTT	CSARDPRQASNTEAFF
NA	TRBV20-1	TRBJ2-1	15	many	TGCAGTGCTCTACCACCCGGGACCTCCTACAATGAGCAGTTCTTC	CSALPPGTSYNEQFF
TRBD1	TRBV5-1	TRBJ1-2	18	few	TGCGCCAGCAGCCCGATCGGGGACAGGGGGCCGCTTGGCTATGGCTACACCTTC	CASSPIGDRGPLGYGYTF
NA	TRBV4-2	TRBJ2-3	12	few	TGTGCCAGCAGCCAAGATGAAGATACGCAGTATTTT	CASSQDEDTQYF
TRBD2	TRBV9	TRBJ2-1	15	NA	TGTGCCAGCAGCGGGAAGGGACTAGGAAAAAGTGAGCAGTTCTTC	CASSGKGLGKSEQFF
NA	TRBV6-5	TRBJ1-1	16	many	TGTGCCAGCATGGTGGGCAGATGGGAAACCCACACTGAAGCTTTCTTT	CASMVGRWETHTEAFF
NA	TRBV20-1	TRBJ2-3	15	many	TGCAGTGCTAGAGATGACACGGGGTACACAGATACGCAGTATTTT	CSARDDTGYTDTQYF
NA	TRBV21-1	TRBJ1-2	12	NA	TGTGCCAGCAGCGACGCTAACTATGGCTACACCTTC	CASSDANYGYTF
TRBD1	TRBV20-1	TRBJ1-2	15	NA	TGCAGTGCTATCCGACAGGGGGTTCTCCATATGGGCTACACCTTC	CSAIRQGVLHMGYTF
NA	TRBV20-1	TRBJ2-2	14	NA	TGCAGTGCTAGGCCCACCGGCCGTGCCGGGGAGCTGTTTTTT	CSARPTGRAGELFF
NA	TRBV7-9	TRBJ2-7	12	NA	TGTGCCAGCAGCTTACAGGAGACCGAGCAGTACTTC	CASSLQETEQYF
NA	TRBV20-1	TRBJ1-4	14	many	TGCAGTGCTAGAGACCTCCCGGACCTTGAAAAACTGTTTTTT	CSARDLPDLEKLFF
NA	TRBV20-1	TRBJ2-3	13	many	TGCAGTGCTAGACAAACCACGGGAGATACGCAGTATTTT	CSARQTTGDTQYF
TRBD1	TRBV20-1	TRBJ2-4	16	NA	TGCAGTGTTTTGGGGCGTTTTCGACAGGGGGTCAACATTCAGTACTTC	CSVLGRFRQGVNIQYF
NA	TRBV20-1	TRBJ2-3	12	many	TGCAGTGCTAGATATGACACAGATACGCAGTATTTT	CSARYDTDTQYF
NA	TRBV7-2	TRBJ2-3	16	many	TGTGCCAGCAGCTTCGGAGGGTCCCCTAGCACAGATACGCAGTATTTT	CASSFGGSPSTDTQYF
NA	TRBV20-1	TRBJ1-4	14	NA	TGCAGTGCTAGTAGGGGGAACCAAAATGAAAAACTGTTTTTT	CSASRGNQNEKLFF
NA	TRBV7-3	TRBJ1-6	15	few	TGTGCCAGCAGCTTAAGACATACCTATAATTCACCCCTCCACTTT	CASSLRHTYNSPLHF
NA	TRBV20-1	TRBJ1-1	14	many	TGCAGTGCTAGCTTGCCCCCGATGAACACTGAAGCTTTCTTT	CSASLPPMNTEAFF
TRBD2	TRBV20-1	TRBJ2-5	15	many	TGCAGTGCTAGGTCACGCCTAGCGGGGGAAGAGACCCAGTACTTC	CSARSRLAGEETQYF
TRBD2	TRBV20-1	TRBJ2-3	13	many	TGCAGTGCTCCAAGCGGGGTCACAGATACGCAGTATTTT	CSAPSGVTDTQYF
TRBD1	TRBV9	TRBJ1-2	13	NA	TGTGCCAGCAGCGCCACAGGGGCCTATGGCTACACCTTC	CASSATGAYGYTF
TRBD1	TRBV29-1	TRBJ1-2	15	many	TGCAGCGTGGGGGACAGGGGGCGAGGGGACTATGGCTACACCTTC	CSVGDRGRGDYGYTF
NA	TRBV20-1	TRBJ2-3	17	NA	TGCAGTGCTAGAGCACTTGGCCCGACAGGGAGGACAGATACGCAGTATTTT	CSARALGPTGRTDTQYF
NA	TRBV7-8	TRBJ2-7	14	few	TGTGCCAGCAGTACAATTGGGACATCGTACGAGCAGTACTTC	CASSTIGTSYEQYF
TRBD1	TRBV6-5	TRBJ2-7	16	many	TGTGCCAGCAGCCCGACAGGGGATGTTCGGGGGAACGAGCAGTACTTC	CASSPTGDVRGNEQYF
NA	TRBV20-1	TRBJ1-5	14	many	TGCAGTGCTGACCAGGGGACGGGGGATCAGCCCCAGCATTTT	CSADQGTGDQPQHF
NA	TRBV7-9	TRBJ2-3	15	NA	TGTGCCAGCAGCTTAGGATCCACTCACACAGATACGCAGTATTTT	CASSLGSTHTDTQYF